What follows describes a single T cell receptor (beta chain). Its specificity is not known. This record belongs to a study of Graves' ophthalmopathy and Graves' hyperthyroidism. Across the whole study: Peripheral blood (taken before any treatment) was collected at initial diagnosis. Overall study findings and caveats: The study's model predicted ophthalmopathy progression at 65% to 71% sensitivity and 72.22% specificity. Appearing in blood as well were most expanded thyroid clonotypes above 0.001 frequency.

Symptoms, serum thyroxine and TRAb, thyroid ultrasound, and orbital computed tomography formed the diagnostic basis. The CDR3 totals 15 residues. The V and J ends lost 3 bases and 5 bases, in that order; junction bases with no gene match: 10. Germline V CDR1 and CDR2: SGDLS, YYNGEE. Amplification targeted the TCR beta CDR3 regions, with RNA transcripts as the source material. After a first-round RT-PCR with HTBI primers, a second-round multiplex PCR was run. MiXCR, run by TCRdb on the multiplex PCR reads, gives a single entry per CDR3 protein. The profile shows approximately 640,000 distinct CDR3 sequences, about 41% of them singletons.

The TCR was taken from an adult man with Graves' ophthalmopathy. Sequenced material: peripheral blood. The chain recombines TRBV9 with TRBJ1-2; 7 bases are shared with TRBD1. This CDR3 is CASSAPRQGPYGYTF. The CDR3 DNA reads as TGTGCCAGCAGCGCCCCTCGACAGGGACCTTATGGCTACACCTTC.